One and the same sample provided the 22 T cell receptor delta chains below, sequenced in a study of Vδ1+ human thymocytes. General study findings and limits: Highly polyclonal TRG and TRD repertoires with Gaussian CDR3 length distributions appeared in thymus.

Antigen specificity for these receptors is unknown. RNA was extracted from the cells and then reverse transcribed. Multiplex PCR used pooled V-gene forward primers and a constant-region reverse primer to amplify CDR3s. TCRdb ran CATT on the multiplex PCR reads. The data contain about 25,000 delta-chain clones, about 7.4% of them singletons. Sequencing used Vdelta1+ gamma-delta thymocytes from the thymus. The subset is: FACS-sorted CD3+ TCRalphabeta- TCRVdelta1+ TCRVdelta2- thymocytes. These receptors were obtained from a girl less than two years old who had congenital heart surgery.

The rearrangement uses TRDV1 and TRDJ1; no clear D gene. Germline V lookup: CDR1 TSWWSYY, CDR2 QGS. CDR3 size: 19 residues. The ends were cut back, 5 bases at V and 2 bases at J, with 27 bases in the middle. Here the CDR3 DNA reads TGTGCTCTTGGGTTTACCCTGAGGGGTCCCCCTCAGGAGACCGATAAACTCATCTTT. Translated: CALGFTLRGPPQETDKLIF.

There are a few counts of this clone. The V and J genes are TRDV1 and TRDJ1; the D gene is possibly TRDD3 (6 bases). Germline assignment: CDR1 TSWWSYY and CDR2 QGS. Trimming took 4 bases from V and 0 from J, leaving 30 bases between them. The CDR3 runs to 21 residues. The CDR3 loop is CALGARRPPLLGVQYTDKLIF. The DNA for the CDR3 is TGTGCTCTTGGGGCCCGGCGACCGCCTCTCTTGGGGGTACAGTACACCGATAAACTCATCTTT.

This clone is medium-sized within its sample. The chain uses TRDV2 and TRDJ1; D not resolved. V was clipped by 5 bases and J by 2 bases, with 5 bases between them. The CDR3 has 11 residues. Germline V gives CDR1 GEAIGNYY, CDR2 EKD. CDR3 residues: CACGETDKLIF. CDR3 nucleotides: TGTGCCTGTGGAGAGACCGATAAACTCATCTTT.

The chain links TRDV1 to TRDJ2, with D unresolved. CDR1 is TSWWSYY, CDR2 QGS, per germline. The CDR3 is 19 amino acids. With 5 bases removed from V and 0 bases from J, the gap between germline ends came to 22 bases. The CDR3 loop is CALGSHLGRFPALTAQLFF. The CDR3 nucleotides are TGTGCTCTTGGGAGCCATCTCGGTCGATTCCCCGCTTTGACAGCACAACTCTTCTTT.

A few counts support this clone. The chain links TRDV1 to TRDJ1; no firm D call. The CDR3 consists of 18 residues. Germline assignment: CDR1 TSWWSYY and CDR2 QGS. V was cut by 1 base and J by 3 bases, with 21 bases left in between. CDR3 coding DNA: TGTGCTCTTGGGGAACCTACGTCCGGGGTGAATGAGGCCGATAAACTCATCTTT. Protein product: CALGEPTSGVNEADKLIF.

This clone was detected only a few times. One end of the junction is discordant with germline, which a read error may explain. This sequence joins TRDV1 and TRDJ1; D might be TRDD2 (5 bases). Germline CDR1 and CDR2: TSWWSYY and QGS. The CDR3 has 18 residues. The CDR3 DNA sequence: TGTGCTCTTGGGAACAGAGGTCTCCTATCCTCTGTGATCGGTAAACTCATCTTC. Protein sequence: CALGNRGLLSSVIGKLIF.

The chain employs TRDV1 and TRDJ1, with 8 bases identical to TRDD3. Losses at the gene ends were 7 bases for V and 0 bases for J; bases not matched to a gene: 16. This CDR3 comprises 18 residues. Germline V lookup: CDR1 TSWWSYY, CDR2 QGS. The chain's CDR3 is CALAPGLGDPWYTDKLIF. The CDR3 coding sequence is TGTGCTCTTGCCCCCGGGCTGGGGGACCCTTGGTACACCGATAAACTCATCTTT.

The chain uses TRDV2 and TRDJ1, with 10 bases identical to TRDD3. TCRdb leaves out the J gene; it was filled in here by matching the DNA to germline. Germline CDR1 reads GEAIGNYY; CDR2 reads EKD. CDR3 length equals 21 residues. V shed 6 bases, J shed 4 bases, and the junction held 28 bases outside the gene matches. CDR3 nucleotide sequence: TGTGCCTGTTCTGATGAATGCGGCGGTACTGGGGGATTCCCGTGGGGCGATAAACTCATCTTT. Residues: CACSDECGGTGGFPWGDKLIF.

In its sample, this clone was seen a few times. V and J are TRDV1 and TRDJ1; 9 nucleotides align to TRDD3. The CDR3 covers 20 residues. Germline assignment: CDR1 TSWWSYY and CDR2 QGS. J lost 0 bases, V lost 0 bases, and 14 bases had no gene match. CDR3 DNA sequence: TGTGCTCTTGGGGAACTTAGCCAGACTGGGGGACGCCTGTACACCGATAAACTCATCTTT. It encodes CALGELSQTGGRLYTDKLIF.

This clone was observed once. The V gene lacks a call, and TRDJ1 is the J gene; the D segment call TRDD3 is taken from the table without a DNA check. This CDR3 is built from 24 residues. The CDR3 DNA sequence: TGTGCTCTTGGGGAACACCTGCCGGGTCCTTCCTACGGCTGGGGGATACCCGTTACCGATAAACTCATCTTT. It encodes CALGEHLPGPSYGWGIPVTDKLIF.

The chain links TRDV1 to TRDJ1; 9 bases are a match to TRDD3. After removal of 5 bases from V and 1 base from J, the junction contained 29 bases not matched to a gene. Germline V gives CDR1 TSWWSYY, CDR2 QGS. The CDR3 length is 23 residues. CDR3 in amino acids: CALGILGRFPPFAGGSRTDKLIF. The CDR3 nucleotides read TGTGCTCTTGGGATCCTTGGCCGCTTTCCTCCGTTTGCTGGGGGATCCCGCACCGATAAACTCATCTTT.

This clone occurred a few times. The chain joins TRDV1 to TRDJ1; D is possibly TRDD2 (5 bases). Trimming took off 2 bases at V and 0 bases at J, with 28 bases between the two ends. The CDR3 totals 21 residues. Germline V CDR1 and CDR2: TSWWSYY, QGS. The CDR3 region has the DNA TGTGCTCTTGGGGAAAGTGGTACTATAGGGAGACCTACGATGTACACCGATAAACTCATCTTT. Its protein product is CALGESGTIGRPTMYTDKLIF.

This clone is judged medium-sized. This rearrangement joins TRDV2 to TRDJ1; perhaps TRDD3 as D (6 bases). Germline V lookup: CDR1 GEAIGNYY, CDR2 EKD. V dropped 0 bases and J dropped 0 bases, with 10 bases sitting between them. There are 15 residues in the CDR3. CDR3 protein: CACDTSGVYTDKLIF. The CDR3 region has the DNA TGTGCCTGTGACACCTCTGGGGTGTACACCGATAAACTCATCTTT.

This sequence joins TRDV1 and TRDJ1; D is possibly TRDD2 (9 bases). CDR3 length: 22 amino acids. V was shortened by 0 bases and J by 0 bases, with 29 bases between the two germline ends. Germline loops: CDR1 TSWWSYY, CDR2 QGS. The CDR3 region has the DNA TGTGCTCTTGGGGAACTACGCCTTCCTACGTTTGGCTGGGGGAAGTACACCGATAAACTCATCTTT. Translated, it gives CALGELRLPTFGWGKYTDKLIF.

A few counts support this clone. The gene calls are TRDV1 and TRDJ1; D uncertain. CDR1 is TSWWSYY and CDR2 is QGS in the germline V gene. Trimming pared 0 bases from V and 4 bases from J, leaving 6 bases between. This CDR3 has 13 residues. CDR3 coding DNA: TGTGCTCTTGGGGAACTACCATACGATAAACTCATCTTT. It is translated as CALGELPYDKLIF.

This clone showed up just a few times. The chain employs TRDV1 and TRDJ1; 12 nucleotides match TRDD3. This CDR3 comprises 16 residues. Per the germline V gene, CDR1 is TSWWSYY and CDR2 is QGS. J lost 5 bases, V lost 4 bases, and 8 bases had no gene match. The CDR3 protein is CALGGLYWGIPDKLIF. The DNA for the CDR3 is TGTGCTCTTGGGGGACTCTACTGGGGGATACCGGATAAACTCATCTTT.

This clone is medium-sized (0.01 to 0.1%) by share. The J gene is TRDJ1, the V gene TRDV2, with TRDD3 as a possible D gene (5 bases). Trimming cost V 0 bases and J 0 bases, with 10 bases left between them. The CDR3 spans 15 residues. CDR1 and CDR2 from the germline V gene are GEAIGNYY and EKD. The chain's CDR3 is CACDTELDYTDKLIF. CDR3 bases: TGTGCCTGTGACACCGAACTGGACTACACCGATAAACTCATCTTT.

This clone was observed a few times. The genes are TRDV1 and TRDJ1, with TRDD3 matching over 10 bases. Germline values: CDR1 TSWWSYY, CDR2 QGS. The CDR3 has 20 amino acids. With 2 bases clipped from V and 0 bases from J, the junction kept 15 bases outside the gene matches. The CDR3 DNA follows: TGTGCTCTTGGGGAAAGGTACTCCGTACTGGGGGATCGGTACACCGATAAACTCATCTTT. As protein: CALGERYSVLGDRYTDKLIF.

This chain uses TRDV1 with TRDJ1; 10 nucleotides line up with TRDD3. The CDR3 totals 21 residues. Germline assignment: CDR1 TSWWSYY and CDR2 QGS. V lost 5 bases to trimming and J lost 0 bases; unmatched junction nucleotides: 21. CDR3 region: CALGTVCTGGSIVRYTDKLIF. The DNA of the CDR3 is TGTGCTCTTGGGACCGTATGTACTGGGGGATCCATCGTCCGGTACACCGATAAACTCATCTTT.

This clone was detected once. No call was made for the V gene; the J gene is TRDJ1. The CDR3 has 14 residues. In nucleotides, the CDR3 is TGTGCTCTTGGGTTGTCCCTTTTAACCGATAAACTCATCTTT. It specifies CALGLSLLTDKLIF.

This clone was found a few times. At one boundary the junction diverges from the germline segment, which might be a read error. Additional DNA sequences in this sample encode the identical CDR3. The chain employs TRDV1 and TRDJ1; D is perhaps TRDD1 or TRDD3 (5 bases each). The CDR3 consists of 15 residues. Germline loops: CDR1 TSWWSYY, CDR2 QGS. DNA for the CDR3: TGCGCTCTTGGGGAAATCCCTGGTCTTGGAAATAAACTCATCTTT. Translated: CALGEIPGLGNKLIF.

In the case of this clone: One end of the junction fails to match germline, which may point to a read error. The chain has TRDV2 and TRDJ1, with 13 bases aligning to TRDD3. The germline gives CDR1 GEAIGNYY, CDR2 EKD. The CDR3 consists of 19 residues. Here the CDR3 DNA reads TGTGCCTGTGACATCTGTACTGGGGGATACGGGAATCCCACCGATAAACACATCTTT. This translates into CACDICTGGYGNPTDKHIF.